Given below is one T cell receptor beta chain in context. No antigen is known for it. No qualities accompany the bases; no much larger clone lies one base away. The cohort was made up of 666 healthy bone marrow donors. At the time of sampling, every cohort member was nominally healthy, though immune exposures that went unrecorded were likely present. The donor was CMV seropositive and belonged to the group of 250 to 300 seropositive cohort members. A peripheral blood sample was provided by each donor, and peripheral blood mononuclear cells were used for TCR beta sequencing. The Qiagen DNeasy Blood Extraction Kit was used to extract genomic DNA from the blood cell samples. The library relied on the immunoSEQ multiplex PCR assay. For the multiplex PCR, a mixture combining 60 forward primers for TCR Vbeta segments and 13 reverse primers for TCR Jbeta segments was used. The CDR3 region of rearranged TCR beta genes was amplified from genomic DNA with a multiplex PCR assay. The amplified TCR beta libraries were sequenced on the Illumina HiSeq System as 87-base-pair reads. Per the authors' processing: Across the 670 or so repertoires, a later analysis counted some 80 million unique TCR beta chains, around 11 million of which were shared by at least two donors. To remove PCR and sequencing errors, raw reads were error-corrected and collapsed into unique sequences using a nearest-neighbor algorithm that merged closely related sequences. CDR3 sequences were aligned to IMGT reference sequences to assign V, D and J gene segments. For a sequence to be retained, a match of at least six nucleotides was required to both a V gene segment and a J gene segment. A rearrangement counted as productive if the CDR3 had no stop codons and remained in frame with V and J, and every other rearrangement counted as non-productive. Following IMGT convention, CDR3 was defined as the stretch from the second conserved V-encoded cysteine up to the conserved J-encoded phenylalanine. Sequences without an unambiguous match to a single V gene segment were excluded from the earlier analysis of several hundred of the donors. An earlier analysis of several hundred of the donors called V segments functional above 56.7% productive rearrangements and segregating when the between-donor standard deviation exceeded 5%. A statistical classification framework was built for diagnosing cytomegalovirus status from the catalog of TCR beta chain sequences. In a later analysis, TCR nucleotide sequences were compared against IMGT/GENE-DB human TR gene sequences so that V and J genes could be assigned. A later analysis assigned CDR3 sequences and most-parsimonious VDJ recombination scenarios with the TCRdist pipeline. A later analysis defined each TCR beta chain by its CDR3 amino acid sequence plus V-gene family, and excluded reads lacking a unique V-gene family. A later analysis removed 592 highly shared, low-generation-probability nucleotide sequences to deal with suspected cross-contamination and a sequencing artifact. A later analysis calculated a clonal expansion index for each public chain from normalized within-repertoire ranks of inferred template counts. In a later analysis, generation probabilities were computed using a VDJ recombination model fitted to out-of-frame rearrangements, and the results were checked against IGoR. Hypergeometric tests were used in a later analysis to score TCR-TCR, TCR-HLA and TCR-CMV co-occurrence, with a repertoire-size bias correction applied to the TCR pairs. A later analysis estimated false discovery rates by permuting HLA or CMV assignments 20 times. In a later analysis, co-occurring TCRs were grouped using DBSCAN, and TCRdist sequence similarity was added for clustering within HLA-allele-positive subsets. Co-occurrence clustering excluded repertoires with fewer than 30,000 or more than 120,000 public chains, plus five with anomalous nucleotide sharing. What TCRdb holds here is the immuneACCESS table cut down to in-frame rearrangements. Part of the clones is not present; checked against another copy, under half of the missing clones reflect an unresolved V gene, and the others are unexplained. Clone size and V and J calls were adopted from that table, with D and trimming inferred from the DNA. The sample table records under 200,000 clones; around three quarters of these occur just once. The ten largest clones capture roughly 1.9% of the sample.

This entry belongs to a study of cytomegalovirus exposure and HLA in healthy donors (dated by TCRdb to the late 2010s). Study-wide context: In an earlier analysis of approximately 640 of the donors, around 300 Gb of sequence data and approximately 100 million unique TCR beta sequences from approximately 180 million T cells were reported. All discovery cohort repertoires had been generated on a single sequencing platform. A handful of DR-DQ haplotypes were treated as single units for association and clustering because of strong linkage in the cohort. About 280 gigabases of sequencing data and approximately 92 million unique TCR sequences made up an early release that covered several hundred HLA-typed donors. HLA typing included class I and class II loci at four-digit resolution. Besides the first cohort of approximately 710 subjects, a separate validation cohort made up of 120 different subjects was used. In an earlier analysis of roughly 540 of the donors, high-throughput TCR beta sequencing was used to judge whether each TCR beta V gene segment behaved as functional or pseudogenic. Of the approximately 370 genotyped donors, approximately 80% were placed in the genetic ancestry cluster associated with self-reported Caucasian donors. The number of typed donors differed by locus: about 629-630 for A, B, C, DRB1 and DQB1; 522 for DQA1; some 610 for DPA1; and some 450 for DPB1. Alongside the repertoire data, information on donor age, sex, ethnicity and CMV serostatus was compiled. On average, over 200,000 unique TCR beta nucleotide sequences were sequenced per donor among roughly 430 genotyped donors of the cohort, with roughly 20% of those sequences being non-productive. Using immunosequencing, the study profiled T cell repertoires from roughly 650 subjects and related those repertoires to cytomegalovirus serostatus. The study combined high-throughput TCR immunosequencing, statistical association of individual TCRs with disease status, and machine learning to predict cytomegalovirus infection status. The study was designed to test whether signatures of past pathogen exposure could be identified by cataloging public T cell receptors. A later analysis re-analyzed previously published TCR beta repertoires from roughly 690 donors and added high-resolution HLA genotyping to study TCR occurrence patterns. Rather than drawing on any new phenotypic data, the later analysis identified candidate immune exposures from TCR beta sequences and the way those sequences occurred across donors. A later genetic analysis took genome-wide SNP genotypes for about 60% of the roughly 670 donors and used that subset as a discovery cohort. General findings and caveats noted by the study authors: In a later analysis, HLA-associated TCR beta chains showed more clonal expansion and lower generation probabilities than non-associated chains that were equally common. A later analysis reported that several top co-occurrence clusters appeared linked to parvovirus B19, influenza, CMV and Epstein-Barr virus. An association between a missense DCLRE1C variant and V-gene and J-gene trimming of TCR beta chains was found in a later genetic analysis and replicated in an independent cohort. At a false discovery rate of 0.05, a later analysis linked 16,000 or so TCR beta sequences to specific HLA alleles. The cohort was sequenced for TCR beta chains only, and without alpha or paired-chain data the features that could be detected were limited. The authors suggested that the approach could potentially be extended to other disease states and immunological phenotypes. Linkage disequilibrium might explain the correlated functional status among segregating V segments, but an unknown experimental factor could not be ruled out. For the cohort, immune exposure information was limited to CMV serostatus. A further reported finding was that TCR beta sequences accurately predicted the HLA-A and HLA-B alleles for most subjects in the first cohort. A later genetic analysis reported fewer N-insertions in productive TCRs among donors in an Asian-associated ancestry cluster than the roughly 640-donor mean. The classifier was reported to diagnose cytomegalovirus status with high specificity and sensitivity in both the original cohort and the validation cohort. A group of highly shared sequence variants was considered likely to be a technical artifact of the sequencing pipeline. Most TCR sequences were observed very rarely across donors, whereas some public TCRs were present in many individuals. Because HLA typing was unavailable for some donors at each locus, only the typed subset was used in association tests. In vitro tests confirmed that three of the cytomegalovirus-associated TCR beta chains recognize cytomegalovirus antigens. Presence/absence analyses assumed roughly uniform sequencing depth across donors, an assumption that may not hold. A total of fewer than 200 TCR beta chains were listed by the study as associated with cytomegalovirus. A later analysis found that TCR association rates varied across HLA loci, with DRB1 alleles showing the most associated TCRs and HLA-C alleles the fewest. Because counts were too low, roughly 16 rarely observed V segments, including chromosome 9 orphons, were excluded from the earlier analysis of around 640 of the donors. When HLA alleles, especially DR and DQ, strongly co-occurred, attributing TCR associations to individual alleles was difficult. Broadly in line with IMGT annotations, most TCR beta V segments showed up in productive rearrangements about 87% or about 30% of the time in an earlier analysis of around 600 of the donors. A later analysis found that most CMV-associated TCR beta chains appeared HLA-restricted, with HLA associations seemingly driven largely by CMV exposure. Some IMGT-functional V segments, including TRBV6-2 and TRBV6-3, could not be distinguished by the 87-base-pair reads and were therefore excluded.

The junction carries 10 bases between V and J, which are trimmed by 1 base and 0 bases respectively. The germline V gene encodes CDR1 SGHNT and CDR2 YYREEE (reference sequence). There are 15 amino acids in the CDR3, from cysteine to phenylalanine inclusive. This entry keeps only the CDR3 DNA: 45 bases, framed from base 1. The chain is made from TRBV5-4 and TRBJ1-1; there is no confident call for the D gene. The sequencing sample was made of PBMCs. The receptor was isolated from a woman aged 25 to 39 in good health and CMV-seropositive. The DNA is as follows: TGTGCCAGCAGCTTGACGGGAGCGATGAACACTGAAGCTTTCTTT. Its amino acids are CASSLTGAMNTEAFF.